Below are 23 T cell receptor beta chains sequenced from a single sample in a study of blood T cell repertoires in COVID-19. This table comes from immunoSEQ multiplex PCR, and its TCRdb copy is limited to in-frame clones, with some not included. The table has roughly 58,000 clones, roughly 80% seen once. The sample comprised peripheral blood. The origin of the receptors is a man between 65 and 85 years old with active COVID-19.

This chain uses TRBV2 with TRBJ1-5; tentative D call: TRBD1 (6 bases). The CDR3 is made up of 14 amino acids. V was clipped by 3 bases and J by 9 bases, with 15 bases between them. Germline V gene sequence: CDR1 SNHLY, CDR2 FYNNEI. Here the CDR3 reads CASSDSGEHGPQHF. CDR3 nucleotide sequence: TGTGCCAGCAGTGATTCAGGGGAGCACGGGCCCCAGCATTTT.

About this clone: One end of the junction does not line up with germline, which may come from a read error. The chain employs TRBV6-1 and TRBJ2-7, with D perhaps TRBD2 (5 bases). Germline V gives CDR1 MNHNS, CDR2 SASEGT. CDR3 length: 13 amino acids. The CDR3 DNA follows: TGTGCCAGCACTGAACCCATATCGAGAGGGAAGTACTTC. Translated, it gives CASTEPISRGKYF.

V and J are TRBV5-1 and TRBJ1-1; 9 positions agree with TRBD1. The CDR3 sequence is 14 residues long. Germline V lookup: CDR1 SGHRS, CDR2 YFSETQ. Trimming cost V 3 bases and J 4 bases; bases outside gene matches: 4. CDR3 coding DNA: TGCGCCAGCAGCTGGCCGGGACAGGGCACTGAAGCTTTCTTT. Its translation is CASSWPGQGTEAFF.

A single count supports this clone. The rearrangement uses TRBV5-8 and TRBJ2-1; no reliable D call. Per the germline V gene, CDR1 is SGHTS and CDR2 is YDEGEE. The germline V and J ends were trimmed by 2 bases and 0 bases, with 18 bases remaining between them. The CDR3 sequence is 18 residues long. The CDR3 nucleotides read TGTGCCAGCAGCTTCTTCGTATTTAGTTCGAGCTCCTACAATGAGCAGTTCTTC. Its translation is CASSFFVFSSSSYNEQFF.

This chain uses TRBV19 with TRBJ2-7; 8 nucleotides match TRBD2. In germline, CDR1 is LNHDA, CDR2 SQIVND (reference sequence). CDR3 size: 16 residues. J lost 2 bases, V lost 5 bases, and 11 bases had no gene match. The DNA for the CDR3 is TGTGCCAGTAGTTCCGCGGCTAGCGGGCCCACCTACGAGCAGTACTTC. Its protein product is CASSSAASGPTYEQYF. The entire variable domain, with the rest obtained from reference TRBV19 and TRBJ2-7, is as follows: DGGITQSPKYLFRKEGQNVTLSCEQNLNHDAMYWYRQDPGQGLRLIYYSQIVNDFQKGDIAEGYSVSREKKESFPLTVTSAQKNPTAFYLCASSSAASGPTYEQYFGPGTRLTVT.

This clone was seen a few times. This chain joins TRBV5-4 and TRBJ1-1, with TRBD1 matching 7 bases. The CDR3 is 14 residues long. Germline-derived CDR1 and CDR2 are SGHNT and YYREEE (reference sequence). Trimming at V came to 5 bases and at J to 7 bases, leaving 11 bases not matched to a gene. CDR3 loop: CASRGDRWGIEAFF. CDR3 nucleotide sequence: TGTGCCAGCAGGGGGGACAGATGGGGGATTGAAGCTTTCTTT.

The chain recombines TRBV13 with TRBJ1-1, with D perhaps TRBD1 (5 bases). The CDR3 runs 22 residues. V lost 6 bases and J lost 0, with 35 bases in between. Germline-derived CDR1 and CDR2 are PRHDT and FYEKMQ (reference sequence). For the CDR3, the DNA is TGTGCCAGCAGTTCCTTTCGAACGGTATTCCACCCGGCAGGGTCGGTGAACACTGAAGCTTTCTTT. Translating it yields CASSSFRTVFHPAGSVNTEAFF.

The rearrangement uses TRBV20-1 and TRBJ1-2, with a possible D match to TRBD1 (6 bases). V lost 1 base to trimming and J lost 6 bases, with 6 bases between them. The V gene's germline CDR1 is DFQATT and CDR2 SNEGSKA (reference sequence). The CDR3 loop spans 11 amino acids. CDR3 region: CSARGTDGYTF. DNA of the CDR3: TGCAGTGCTAGAGGGACAGATGGCTACACCTTC.

The V and J genes are TRBV19 and TRBJ2-7; possibly TRBD1 for D (6 bases). The CDR3 has 14 amino acids. The V end lost 10 bases, the J end lost 3 bases, and 19 bases lay between the germline ends. Germline V gene sequence: CDR1 LNHDA, CDR2 SQIVND (reference sequence). CDR3 nucleotides: TGTGCCACCCCCCCCTTGGGACAAAACTACGAGCAGTACTTC. Protein: CATPPLGQNYEQYF.

The V call is TRBV30, the J call TRBJ1-2; 10 bases align to TRBD1. The CDR3 is made up of 14 amino acids. The germline V gene has CDR1 GTSNPN and CDR2 SVGIG (reference sequence). The junction had 11 bases not matched to a gene; V was cut back by 4 bases and J by 9 bases. CDR3 in DNA: TGTGCCTGGACTCCTGACAGGGGGCGGGGGAGCTACACCTTC. Translated: CAWTPDRGRGSYTF. Full variable domain (remainder filled in from reference TRBV30 and TRBJ1-2): SQTIHQWPATLVQPVGSPLSLECTVEGTSNPNLYWYRQAAGRGLQLLFYSVGIGQISSEVPQNLSASRPQDRQFILSSKKLLLSDSGFYLCAWTPDRGRGSYTFGSGTRLTVV.

The rearrangement links TRBV2 to TRBJ1-4; no clear D gene. V lost 7 bases, J lost 8 bases, and 11 bases lay in between. The CDR3 spans 12 residues. CDR1 is SNHLY, CDR2 FYNNEI, per germline. In DNA, the CDR3 is TGTGCCAGCAAGCAGGCGGGAGAAAAACTGTTTTTT. It encodes CASKQAGEKLFF.

The chain joins TRBV18 to TRBJ1-5; D possibly corresponds to TRBD1 (6 bases). The CDR3 totals 16 residues. Between the trimmed V and J ends, which lost 3 bases and 0 bases, there was a span of 12 bases. Germline V CDR1 and CDR2: KGHSH, LQKENI. This chain's CDR3 is CASSPGQTPSNQPQHF. The CDR3 DNA is TGTGCCAGCTCACCCGGACAGACACCTAGCAATCAGCCCCAGCATTTT. Filled out from reference TRBV18 and TRBJ1-5, the complete variable domain reads NAGVMQNPRHLVRRRGQEARLRCSPMKGHSHVYWYRQLPEEGLKFMVYLQKENIIDESGMPKERFSAEFPKEGPSILRIQQVVRGDSAAYFCASSPGQTPSNQPQHFGDGTRLSIL.

This rearrangement joins TRBV11-1 to TRBJ2-1, with D maybe TRBD2 (6 bases). V was trimmed by 2 bases and J by 8 bases, leaving 10 bases between them. CDR1 is SGHAT, CDR2 FQDESV, per germline (reference sequence). The CDR3 has 13 residues. The DNA for the CDR3 is TGTGCCAGCAGCTTAATCTGGGGGGATGAGCAGTTCTTC. Residues: CASSLIWGDEQFF.

The CDR3 is CASSQGLGGVSYNEQFF. DNA of the CDR3: TGCGCCAGCAGCCAGGGACTAGGGGGAGTCTCCTACAATGAGCAGTTCTTC. This chain links TRBV5-1 with TRBJ2-1; 8 bases are a match to TRBD2. Germline V gene data show CDR1 as SGHRS and CDR2 as YFSETQ. The V and J ends lost 4 bases and 0 bases, in that order; junction bases with no gene match: 9. The CDR3 length is 17 residues.

The rearrangement uses TRBV5-1 and TRBJ2-6; 9 bases fit TRBD2. Germline V lookup: CDR1 SGHRS, CDR2 YFSETQ. Trimming removed 4 bases from V and 4 bases from J; junction bases left unmatched: 18. The CDR3 spans 20 residues. The CDR3 sequence is CASSPSPSGDWLGGANVLTF. In DNA, the CDR3 is TGCGCCAGCAGCCCCTCTCCTAGCGGGGACTGGCTGGGGGGGGCCAACGTCCTGACTTTC.

This CDR3 reads CASNERLYF. The DNA for the CDR3 is TGTGCCAGCAACGAAAGACTGTACTTC. The chain joins TRBV2 to TRBJ2-7; D unclear. Germline V CDR1 and CDR2: SNHLY, FYNNEI. V was trimmed by 7 bases and J by 12 bases, leaving 10 bases between them. The CDR3 consists of 9 residues.

This chain joins TRBV13 and TRBJ2-3, with D hard to call. The CDR3 contains 13 residues. CDR1 and CDR2 (germline): PRHDT, FYEKMQ (reference sequence). V was pared by 4 bases and J by 6 bases, with 11 bases between. CDR3 region: CASSSPVSDTQYF. The DNA of the CDR3 is TGTGCCAGCAGCTCCCCGGTAAGCGATACGCAGTATTTT.

The J gene is TRBJ1-1, the V gene TRBV7-2; 7 positions agree with TRBD1. The CDR3 loop spans 13 amino acids. V dropped 2 bases and J dropped 7; count of bases not matched to a gene: 4. CDR1 is SGHTA, CDR2 FQGNSA, per germline. The CDR3 is CASSLPTGFEAFF. The CDR3 DNA reads TGTGCCAGCAGCTTACCGACAGGGTTTGAAGCTTTCTTT.

The chain recombines TRBV19 with TRBJ2-7, with D maybe TRBD1 (6 bases). The CDR3 totals 13 residues. The V end was cut by 6 bases, the J end by 2 bases, with 11 bases between. Germline assignment: CDR1 LNHDA and CDR2 SQIVND (reference sequence). The CDR3 sequence: CASSDDRPYEQYF. DNA of the CDR3: TGTGCCAGTAGCGACGACAGGCCCTACGAGCAGTACTTC.

The chain joins TRBV6-5 to TRBJ1-6; 8 nucleotides match TRBD1. CDR3 length: 15 residues. Trimming at V came to 6 bases and at J to 7 bases, leaving 8 bases not matched to a gene. CDR1 is MNHEY, CDR2 SVGAGI, per germline. The CDR3 DNA is TGTGCCAGCAGGTCGGAGCAGGGGGCCAATTCACCCCTCCACTTT. It translates to CASRSEQGANSPLHF.

The V call is TRBV7-2, the J call TRBJ1-2; a weak D match, TRBD1 (6 bases). V was pared by 3 bases and J by 7 bases, with 21 bases between. This CDR3 contains 16 residues. Looked up from germline, CDR1 is SGHTA and CDR2 is FQGNSA. The CDR3 sequence: CASSFSEATGPGGYTF. CDR3 coding DNA: TGTGCCAGCAGCTTTTCCGAAGCCACAGGGCCGGGTGGCTACACCTTC.

By frequency in the sample, this clone is medium-sized (0.01 to 0.1%). The V call is TRBV19, the J call TRBJ1-1; possible D gene TRBD1, 5 bases. V lost 1 base and J 6 bases, leaving 9 bases between the germline ends. Germline CDR1 is LNHDA and CDR2 is SQIVND (reference sequence). The CDR3 runs 13 residues. The CDR3 protein is CASSIAEGAEAFF. The CDR3 DNA follows: TGTGCCAGTAGTATAGCGGAAGGGGCTGAAGCTTTCTTT. Full variable domain (rest looked up from reference TRBV19 and TRBJ1-1): DGGITQSPKYLFRKEGQNVTLSCEQNLNHDAMYWYRQDPGQGLRLIYYSQIVNDFQKGDIAEGYSVSREKKESFPLTVTSAQKNPTAFYLCASSIAEGAEAFFGQGTRLTVV.

This chain uses TRBV3-1 (or the pseudogene TRBV3-2) with TRBJ2-3, with 10 bases identical to TRBD2. Looked up from germline, CDR1 is LGHDT and CDR2 is YNNKEL (reference sequence). V gave up 1 base and J gave up 6 bases; unmatched junction bases: 7. The CDR3 runs 16 residues. The CDR3 sequence is CASSQVGLAIKDTQYF. DNA for the CDR3: TGTGCCAGCAGCCAAGTGGGACTAGCGATCAAGGATACGCAGTATTTT.